The T cell receptor beta chain under discussion was sequenced for a study of T cell repertoires in cytomegalovirus infection. This clonotype was picked up a small number of times. Its antigen is not known. TCRdb re-derived calls from the reads in MiXCR, one entry per CDR3 protein. The sample shows about 900,000 distinct CDR3 sequences, about a third of them seen only once. The CDR3 extends over 13 amino acids. Per the germline V gene, CDR1 is SNHLY and CDR2 is FYNNEI. Losses at the gene ends were 6 bases for V and 7 bases for J; bases not matched to a gene: 5. The input for sequencing was cultured CD8+ T cells from PBMCs, taken from culture after CMV antigen stimulation. The origin of this receptor is a human donor in good health (CMV status not recorded). Some clones in this sample may be carry-over from other donors' samples. V and J are TRBV2 and TRBJ1-4; TRBD1 matches at 7 bases. This chain's CDR3 is CASRRQGGEKLFF. The CDR3 DNA reads as TGTGCCAGCAGGCGACAGGGAGGTGAAAAACTGTTTTTT.